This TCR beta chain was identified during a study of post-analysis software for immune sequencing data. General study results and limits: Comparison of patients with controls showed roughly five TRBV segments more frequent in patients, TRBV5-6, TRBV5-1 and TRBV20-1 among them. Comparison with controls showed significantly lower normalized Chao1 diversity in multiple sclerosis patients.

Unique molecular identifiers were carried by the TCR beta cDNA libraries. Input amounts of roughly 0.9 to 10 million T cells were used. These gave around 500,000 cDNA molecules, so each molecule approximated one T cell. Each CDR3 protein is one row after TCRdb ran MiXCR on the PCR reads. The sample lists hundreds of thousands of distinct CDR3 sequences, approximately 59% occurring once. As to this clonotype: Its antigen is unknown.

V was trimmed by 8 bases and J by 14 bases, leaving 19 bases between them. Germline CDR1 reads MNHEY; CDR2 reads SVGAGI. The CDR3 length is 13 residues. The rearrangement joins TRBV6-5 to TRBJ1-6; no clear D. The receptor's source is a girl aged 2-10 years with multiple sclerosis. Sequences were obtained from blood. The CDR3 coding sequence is TGTGCCAGCGGGTTCCCTGCGGGTTCGACCCTCCACTTT. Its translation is CASGFPAGSTLHF.